This T cell receptor beta chain is from a study of T-cell memory formation after mild COVID-19 (dated by TCRdb to about 2021). With respect to the entire study: TCR sequence clusters from the two donors were found to be largely donor specific. T-cell clones expanding and contracting after mild COVID-19 in a couple of donors were tracked by longitudinal TCRalpha and TCRbeta repertoire sequencing. Two young, previously healthy adult volunteers made up the cohort, one male and one female. Results and caveats for the whole study, not just this receptor: Contracting CD4+ clones were found mainly in CM and EM memory subsets, while CD8+ clones were enriched in EMRA. Balanced CD4/CD8 phenotypes were observed for clones contracting from day 15 to 85, whereas a bias towards CD4+ was observed for a second wave of clones expanding from day 15 to 37. The second-wave clones that peaked on day 37 were not confirmed to be SARS-CoV-2 specific. The detection of some responding clones in pre-infection memory suggests that pre-existing cross-reactive memory T cells joined the SARS-CoV-2 response. The study covered only a couple of mild cases, and larger cohorts including severe cases with pre-infection samples were considered necessary.

Points on this clonotype: Its antigen is still unknown. Base qualities are not at hand, and no much larger clone is one base apart.

Ficoll-Paque density gradient centrifugation was used to isolate PBMCs. Taken from the germline V gene, the CDR1 and CDR2 loops are SGHRS and YFSETQ. The CDR3 contains 17 residues, cysteine and phenylalanine counted. Only CDR3 DNA remains: 51 bases, in frame from the first base. V and J lose 0 bases and 0 bases, and a span of 15 bases separates them. Instrument used: Illumina NovaSeq 6000. Using 5'RACE with constant-segment primers, TCRalpha and TCRbeta cDNA libraries were constructed, with sample barcodes and unique molecular identifiers added in the process. RNA was extracted from every sample with Trizol reagent. Library amplification was performed in two PCR steps, and a second sample barcode and Illumina TruSeq adapters were introduced in the second step. Sequencing of libraries was performed on an Illumina NovaSeq with 2 x 150 bp paired-end reads. On the authors' methods: Demultiplexing of reads and collapsing into UMI-guided consensus sequences were performed with migec v1.2.7. With mixcr v2.1.11, UMI consensuses were aligned to TRA and TRB V and J templates and assembled into clonotypes. Clonotypes were classified as expanded or contracted when called significant by both edgeR and NoisET, with noise models trained on biological replicates. For edgeR calls, the thresholds were a false discovery rate-adjusted p below 0.01 and a log2 fold-change of 1. PCA with hierarchical clustering of max-normalized trajectories of the 1000 most abundant clonotypes was used as exploratory dynamics analysis. The CD4 or CD8 phenotype of responding clones was assigned using the separately sequenced CD4+ and CD8+ repertoires. TCRdb reran the public reads through fastp at Q25 and MiXCR, keeping productive beta chains. Each record represents a unique CDR3 protein, reported with the most common genes and DNA among its rows. V and J calls and clone size were set by TCRdb, not the authors. This sample holds just under 550,000 distinct CDR3 sequences; 20% were observed only once. The ten largest clonotypes hold around an eighth of the sample.

The chain is encoded by TRBV5-1 joined to TRBJ1-2, with the D gene not confidently named. Sequenced: PBMCs or a T cell subset sorted from them (not recorded which). The clonotype originates from an adult woman who had mild COVID-19 (a few samples of this study predate the infection). The sample titles of this study are shuffled in the database, so cell type and time point are left out; the donor was told from shared clones. The CDR3 reads as follows: CASSLVPDNRANYGYTF. The sequenced DNA is TGCGCCAGCAGCTTGGTTCCAGACAATCGGGCTAACTATGGCTACACCTTC.